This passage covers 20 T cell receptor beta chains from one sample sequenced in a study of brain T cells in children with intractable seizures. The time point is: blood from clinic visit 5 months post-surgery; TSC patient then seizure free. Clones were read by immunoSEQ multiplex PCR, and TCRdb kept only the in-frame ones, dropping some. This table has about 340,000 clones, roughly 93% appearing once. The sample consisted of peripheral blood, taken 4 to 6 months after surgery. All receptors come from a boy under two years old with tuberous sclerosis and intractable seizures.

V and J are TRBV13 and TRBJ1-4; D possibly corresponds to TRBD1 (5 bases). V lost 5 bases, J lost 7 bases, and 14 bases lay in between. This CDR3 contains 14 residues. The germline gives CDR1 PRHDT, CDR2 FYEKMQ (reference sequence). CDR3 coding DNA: TGTGCCAGCAGCCCCAAGAGGGACGGTGAAAAACTGTTTTTT. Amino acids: CASSPKRDGEKLFF.

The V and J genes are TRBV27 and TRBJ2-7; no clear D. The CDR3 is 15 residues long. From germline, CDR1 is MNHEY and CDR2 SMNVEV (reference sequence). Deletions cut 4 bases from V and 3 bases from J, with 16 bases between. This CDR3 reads CASSSSLSRHYEQYF. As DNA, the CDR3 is TGTGCCAGCAGTTCCTCGTTGAGTAGGCACTACGAGCAGTACTTC.

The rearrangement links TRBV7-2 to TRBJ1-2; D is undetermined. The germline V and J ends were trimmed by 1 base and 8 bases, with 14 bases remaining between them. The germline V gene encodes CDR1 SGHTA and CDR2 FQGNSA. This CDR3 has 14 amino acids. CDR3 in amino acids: CASSLGLWADGYTF. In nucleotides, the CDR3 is TGTGCCAGCAGCTTAGGGCTCTGGGCGGACGGCTACACCTTC.

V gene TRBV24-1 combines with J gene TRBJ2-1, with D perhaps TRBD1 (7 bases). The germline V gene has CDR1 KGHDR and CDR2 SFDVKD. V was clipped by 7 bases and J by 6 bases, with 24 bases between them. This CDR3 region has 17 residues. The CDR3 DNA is TGTGCCACCAGCCCGACCCCGGGGGCAGGGGGGCCCAATGAGCAGTTCTTC. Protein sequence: CATSPTPGAGGPNEQFF.

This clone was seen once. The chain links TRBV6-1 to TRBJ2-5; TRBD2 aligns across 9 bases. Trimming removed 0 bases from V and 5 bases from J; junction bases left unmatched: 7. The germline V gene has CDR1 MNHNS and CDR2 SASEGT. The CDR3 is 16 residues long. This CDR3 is CASSEAAGGGVETQYF. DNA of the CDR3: TGTGCCAGCAGTGAAGCGGCGGGAGGGGGGGTGGAGACCCAGTACTTC.

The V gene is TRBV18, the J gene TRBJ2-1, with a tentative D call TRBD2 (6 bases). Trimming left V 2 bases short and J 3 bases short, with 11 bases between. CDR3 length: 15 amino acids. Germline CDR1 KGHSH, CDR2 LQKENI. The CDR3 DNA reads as TGTGCCAGCTCACCAAGACAGACTAGCTACAATGAGCAGTTCTTC. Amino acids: CASSPRQTSYNEQFF.

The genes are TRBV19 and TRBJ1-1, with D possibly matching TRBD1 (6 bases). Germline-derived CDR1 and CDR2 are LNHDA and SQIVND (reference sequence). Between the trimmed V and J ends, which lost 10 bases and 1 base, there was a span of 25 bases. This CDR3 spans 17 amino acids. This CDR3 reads CATNVNRDTSKNTEAFF. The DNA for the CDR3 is TGTGCCACAAACGTCAACCGGGACACGTCTAAGAACACTGAAGCTTTCTTT. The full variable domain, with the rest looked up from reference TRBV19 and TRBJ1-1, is DGGITQSPKYLFRKEGQNVTLSCEQNLNHDAMYWYRQDPGQGLRLIYYSQIVNDFQKGDIAEGYSVSREKKESFPLTVTSAQKNPTAFYLCATNVNRDTSKNTEAFFGQGTRLTVV.

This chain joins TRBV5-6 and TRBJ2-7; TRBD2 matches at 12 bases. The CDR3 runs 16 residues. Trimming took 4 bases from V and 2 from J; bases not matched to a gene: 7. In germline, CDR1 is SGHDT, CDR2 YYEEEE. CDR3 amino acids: CASSDGTSGFTYEQYF. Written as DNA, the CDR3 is TGTGCCAGCAGCGACGGGACTAGCGGGTTCACCTACGAGCAGTACTTC.

The CDR3 protein is CASSSRQGLEAFF. The CDR3 region has the DNA TGTGCCAGCAGCTCACGACAGGGCCTTGAAGCTTTCTTT. The chain joins TRBV7-3 to TRBJ1-1; 7 bases map to TRBD1. CDR1 is SGHTA and CDR2 is FQGTGA in the germline V gene. This CDR3 is 13 amino acids long. V lost 4 bases, J lost 7 bases, and 6 bases stayed unmatched.

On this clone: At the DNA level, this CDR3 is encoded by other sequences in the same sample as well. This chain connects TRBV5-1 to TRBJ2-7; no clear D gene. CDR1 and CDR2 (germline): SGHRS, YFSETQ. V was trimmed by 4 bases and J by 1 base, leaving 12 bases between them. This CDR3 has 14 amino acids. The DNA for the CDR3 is TGCGCCAGCAGCCTGGAAGGTGGGTCCTACGAGCAGTACTTC. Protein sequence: CASSLEGGSYEQYF.

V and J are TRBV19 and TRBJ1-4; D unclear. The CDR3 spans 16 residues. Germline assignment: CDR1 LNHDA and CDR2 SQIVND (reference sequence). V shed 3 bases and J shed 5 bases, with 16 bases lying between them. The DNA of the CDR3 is TGTGCCAGTAGTATTCCCGGGGATAGACTCAATGAAAAACTGTTTTTT. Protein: CASSIPGDRLNEKLFF.

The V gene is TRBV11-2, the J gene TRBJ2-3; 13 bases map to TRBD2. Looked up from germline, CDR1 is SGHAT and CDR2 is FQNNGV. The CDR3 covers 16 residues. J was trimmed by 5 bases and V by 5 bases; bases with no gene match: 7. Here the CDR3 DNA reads TGTGCCAGCAGCCGCGGACTAGCGGGAGTTGTAGATACGCAGTATTTT. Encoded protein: CASSRGLAGVVDTQYF.

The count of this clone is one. CDR3 coding DNA: TGTGCCACCAGCAGCCAACAGGGTTTGGCGCCCCAGCATTTT. This translates into CATSSQQGLAPQHF. V is TRBV15 and J is TRBJ1-5; TRBD1 might be the D (6 bases). The V end was cut by 3 bases, the J end by 9 bases, with 15 bases between. This CDR3 has 14 residues. Germline lookup yields CDR1 LNHNV and CDR2 YYDKDF (reference sequence).

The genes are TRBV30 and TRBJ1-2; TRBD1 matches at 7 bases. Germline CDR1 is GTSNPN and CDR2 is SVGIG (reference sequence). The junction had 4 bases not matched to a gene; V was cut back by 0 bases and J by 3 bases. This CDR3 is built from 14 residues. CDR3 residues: CAWSVEGQHYGYTF. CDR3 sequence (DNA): TGTGCCTGGAGTGTAGAGGGACAGCACTATGGCTACACCTTC.

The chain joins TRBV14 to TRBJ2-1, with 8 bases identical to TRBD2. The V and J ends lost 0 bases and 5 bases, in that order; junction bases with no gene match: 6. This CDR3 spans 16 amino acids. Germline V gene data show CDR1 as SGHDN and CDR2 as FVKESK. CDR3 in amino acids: CASSQDAQAGDNEQFF. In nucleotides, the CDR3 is TGTGCCAGCAGCCAAGATGCCCAAGCGGGGGACAATGAGCAGTTCTTC. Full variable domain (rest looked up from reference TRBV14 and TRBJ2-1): EAGVTQFPSHSVIEKGQTVTLRCDPISGHDNLYWYRRVMGKEIKFLLHFVKESKQDESGMPNNRFLAERTGGTYSTLKVQPAELEDSGVYFCASSQDAQAGDNEQFFGPGTRLTVL.

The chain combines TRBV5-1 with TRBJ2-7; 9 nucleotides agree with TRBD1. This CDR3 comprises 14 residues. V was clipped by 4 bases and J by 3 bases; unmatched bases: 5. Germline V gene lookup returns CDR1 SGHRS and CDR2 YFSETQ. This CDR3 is CASSPWDRDYEQYF. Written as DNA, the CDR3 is TGCGCCAGCAGCCCATGGGACAGGGACTACGAGCAGTACTTC. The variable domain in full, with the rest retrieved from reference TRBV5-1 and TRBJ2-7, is KAGVTQTPRYLIKTRGQQVTLSCSPISGHRSVSWYQQTPGQGLQFLFEYFSETQRNKGNFPGRFSGRQFSNSRSEMNVSTLELGDSALYLCASSPWDRDYEQYFGPGTRLTVT.

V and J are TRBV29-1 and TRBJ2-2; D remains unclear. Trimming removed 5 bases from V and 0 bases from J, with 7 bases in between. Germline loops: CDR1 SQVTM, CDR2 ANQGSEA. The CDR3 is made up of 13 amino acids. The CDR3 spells CSVQSANTGELFF. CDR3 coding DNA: TGCAGCGTTCAATCAGCGAACACCGGGGAGCTGTTTTTT.

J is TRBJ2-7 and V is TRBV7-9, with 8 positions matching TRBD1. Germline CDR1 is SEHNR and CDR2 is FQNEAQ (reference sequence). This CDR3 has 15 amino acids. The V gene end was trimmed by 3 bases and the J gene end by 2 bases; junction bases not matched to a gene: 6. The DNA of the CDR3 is TGTGCCAGCAGCTTCACCGGACAGGGCGCCTACGAGCAGTACTTC. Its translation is CASSFTGQGAYEQYF.

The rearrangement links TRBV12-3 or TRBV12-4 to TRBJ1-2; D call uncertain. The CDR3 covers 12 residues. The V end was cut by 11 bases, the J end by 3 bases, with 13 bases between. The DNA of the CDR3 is TGTGCCGCCATGGGTCCGGACTATGGCTACACCTTC. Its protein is CAAMGPDYGYTF.

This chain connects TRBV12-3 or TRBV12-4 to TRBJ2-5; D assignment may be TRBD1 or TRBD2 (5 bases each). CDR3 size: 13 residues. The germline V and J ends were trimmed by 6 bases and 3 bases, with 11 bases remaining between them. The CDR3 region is CASSPWGKETQYF. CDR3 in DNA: TGTGCCAGCAGCCCCTGGGGGAAAGAGACCCAGTACTTC.